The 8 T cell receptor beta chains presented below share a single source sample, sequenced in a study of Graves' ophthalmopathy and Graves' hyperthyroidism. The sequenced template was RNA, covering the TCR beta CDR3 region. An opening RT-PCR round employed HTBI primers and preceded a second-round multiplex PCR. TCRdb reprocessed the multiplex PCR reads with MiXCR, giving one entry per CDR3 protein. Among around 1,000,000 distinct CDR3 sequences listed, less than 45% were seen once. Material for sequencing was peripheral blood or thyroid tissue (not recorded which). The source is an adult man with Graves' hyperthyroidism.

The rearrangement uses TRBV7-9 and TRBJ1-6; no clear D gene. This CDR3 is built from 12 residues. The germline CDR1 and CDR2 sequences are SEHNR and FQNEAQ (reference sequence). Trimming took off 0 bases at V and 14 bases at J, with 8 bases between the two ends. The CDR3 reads CASSLATMTLHF. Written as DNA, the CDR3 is TGTGCCAGCAGCTTAGCGACTATGACCCTCCACTTT.

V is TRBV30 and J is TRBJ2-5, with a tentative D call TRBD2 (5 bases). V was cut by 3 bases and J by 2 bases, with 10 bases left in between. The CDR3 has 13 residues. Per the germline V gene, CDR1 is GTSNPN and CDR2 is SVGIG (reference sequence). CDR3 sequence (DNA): TGTGCCTGGAGCGTCGGGATTCAAGAGACCCAGTACTTC. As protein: CAWSVGIQETQYF.

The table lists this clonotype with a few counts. In DNA, the CDR3 is TGTGCCACCCGATTCGGGGGGTCTAATGAAAAACTGTTTTTT. This codes for CATRFGGSNEKLFF. The rearrangement links TRBV6-1 to TRBJ1-4, with D perhaps TRBD1 (5 bases). Germline CDR1 is MNHNS and CDR2 is SASEGT. V lost 10 bases and J lost 3, with 15 bases in between. The CDR3 has 14 residues.

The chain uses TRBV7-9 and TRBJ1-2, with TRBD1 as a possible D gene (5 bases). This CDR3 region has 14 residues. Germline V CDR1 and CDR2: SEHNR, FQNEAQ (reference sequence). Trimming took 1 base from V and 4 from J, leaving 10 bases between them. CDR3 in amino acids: CASSLDGGSYGYTF. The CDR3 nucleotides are TGTGCCAGCAGCTTAGACGGGGGAAGCTATGGCTACACCTTC. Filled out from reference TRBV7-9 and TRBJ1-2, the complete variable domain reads DTGVSQNPRHKITKRGQNVTFRCDPISEHNRLYWYRQTLGQGPEFLTYFQNEAQLEKSRLLSDRFSAERPKGSFSTLEIQRTEQGDSAMYLCASSLDGGSYGYTFGSGTRLTVV.

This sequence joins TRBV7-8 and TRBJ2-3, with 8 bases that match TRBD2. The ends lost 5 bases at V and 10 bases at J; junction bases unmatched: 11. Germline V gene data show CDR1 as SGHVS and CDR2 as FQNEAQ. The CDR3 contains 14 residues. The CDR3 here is CASSPTYAGGPQYF. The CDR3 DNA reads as TGTGCCAGCAGCCCGACGTACGCGGGAGGACCGCAGTATTTT. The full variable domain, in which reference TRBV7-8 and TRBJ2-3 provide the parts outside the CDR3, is GAGVSQSPRYKVAKRGQDVALRCDPISGHVSLFWYQQALGQGPEFLTYFQNEAQLDKSGLPSDRFFAERPEGSVSTLKIQRTQQEDSAVYLCASSPTYAGGPQYFGPGTRLTVL.

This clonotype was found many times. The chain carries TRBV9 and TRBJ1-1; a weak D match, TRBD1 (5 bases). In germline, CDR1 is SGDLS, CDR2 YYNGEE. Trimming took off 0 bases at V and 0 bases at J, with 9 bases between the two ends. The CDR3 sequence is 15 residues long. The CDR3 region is CASSVGGTMNTEAFF. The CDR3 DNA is TGTGCCAGCAGCGTAGGGGGGACCATGAACACTGAAGCTTTCTTT.

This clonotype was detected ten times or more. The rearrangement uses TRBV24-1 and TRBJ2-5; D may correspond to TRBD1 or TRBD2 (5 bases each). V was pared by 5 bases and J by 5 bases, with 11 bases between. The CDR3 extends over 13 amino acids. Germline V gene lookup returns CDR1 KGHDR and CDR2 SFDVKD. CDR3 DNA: TGTGCCACCAGTGGTTCGGGGCACGAGACCCAGTACTTC. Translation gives CATSGSGHETQYF.

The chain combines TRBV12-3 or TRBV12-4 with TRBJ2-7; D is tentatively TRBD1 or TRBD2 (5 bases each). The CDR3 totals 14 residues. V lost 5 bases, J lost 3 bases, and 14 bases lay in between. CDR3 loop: CASSPPGRLYEQYF. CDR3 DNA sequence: TGTGCCAGCAGTCCACCGGGACGACTCTACGAGCAGTACTTC.